This T cell receptor beta chain was captured in a study of shared clonotypes between healthy human individuals. Sequenced by immunoSEQ multiplex PCR; TCRdb stores in-frame clones only, minus some. The repertoire holds hundreds of thousands of clones, with 76% as singletons. The CDR3 loop spans 14 amino acids. Looked up from germline, CDR1 is SNHLY and CDR2 is FYNNEI. Trimming removed 11 bases from V and 4 bases from J; junction bases left unmatched: 14. The study drew its donors from healthy HIV-negative adults without recent acute infections or vaccinations. The rearrangement uses TRBV2 and TRBJ2-7; 7 bases fit TRBD1. The material sequenced was PBMCs. This TCR was sampled from a woman aged 35 to 49 in good health. Some clones in this sample may be carry-over from other donors' samples. DNA of the CDR3: TGTGCCGGCAAGGTTTGGACAGGTTGGTACGAGCAGTACTTC. Amino acid sequence: CAGKVWTGWYEQYF.